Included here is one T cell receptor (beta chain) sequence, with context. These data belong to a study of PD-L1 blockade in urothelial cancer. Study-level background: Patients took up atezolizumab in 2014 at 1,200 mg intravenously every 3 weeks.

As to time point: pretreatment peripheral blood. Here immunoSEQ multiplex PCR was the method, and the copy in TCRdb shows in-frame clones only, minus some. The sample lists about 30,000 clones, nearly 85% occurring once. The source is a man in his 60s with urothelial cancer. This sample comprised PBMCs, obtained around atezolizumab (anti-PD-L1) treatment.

CDR3 loop: CASSQDPRGQPQHF. CDR3 in DNA: TGCGCCAGCAGCCAAGACCCCCGAGGGCAGCCCCAGCATTTT. The chain joins TRBV4-3 to TRBJ1-5, with no clear D. From germline, CDR1 is LGHNA and CDR2 YSLEER. V was cut by 0 bases and J by 7 bases, with 10 bases left in between. The CDR3 has 14 amino acids.